This T cell receptor (beta chain) was documented in a study of low-dose radiotherapy and immunotherapy resistance in tumors. About the study: The study gave patients oral aspirin 300 mg daily for four cycles from cycle 1 day 1.

Germline V gene data show CDR1 as SGHDT and CDR2 as YYEEEE. CDR3 length: 14 amino acids. V was shortened by 1 base and J by 8 bases, with 15 bases between the two germline ends. Time point reported: before trial treatment. TCR amplification ran 20 PCR cycles using constant-region and V-primer adapter primers. A single record per CDR3 protein comes from TCRdb applying MiXCR to the reads. Here the sample spans under 60,000 distinct CDR3 sequences, approximately 12% being singletons. Specimen: PBMCs, collected before treatment. The J gene is TRBJ1-2, the V gene TRBV5-6, with D uncertain. This receptor was obtained from a female donor with ovarian cancer. CDR3 amino acids: CASSLLSAVTGYTF. DNA for the CDR3: TGTGCCAGCAGCTTGTTATCGGCAGTCACAGGCTACACCTTC.